The T cell receptor beta chain under discussion was sequenced for a study of OX40 agonist ivuxolimab in advanced cancers. Background on the whole study: Ivuxolimab, which targeted the costimulatory receptor OX40 (CD134), was an agonistic, fully human IgG2 monoclonal antibody. Intravenous ivuxolimab was administered to patients every 2 weeks at six dose levels: 0.01, 0.1, 0.3, 1.5, 3 and 10 mg/kg. Of the approximately 53 patients in dose escalation, 19 had hepatocellular carcinoma, about 15 had melanoma, 9 had renal cell carcinoma and 9 had head and neck cancer. In the dose-escalation cohort, 75% to 85% of patients were male, and the mean age was roughly 56 years with a range of roughly 20 to 79. Patients were allowed to have had prior anti-PD-1, anti-PD-L1 or anti-CTLA-4 therapy, and more than 30% of the dose-escalation patients had previously received checkpoint inhibitors. Partial responses occurred in three dose-escalation patients, of whom one had hepatocellular carcinoma and two had cutaneous melanoma. Peripheral TCRbeta sequencing aimed to test whether ivuxolimab altered TCR sequence diversity and caused clonal T-cell expansion. The paper reports the monotherapy dose-escalation portion (N of about 50 patients) of the phase I ivuxolimab trial. Overall results and qualifications from the work: The antigen specificity of the clonally expanded peripheral T cells was not determined. In the 0.1-3.0 mg/kg groups, partial responders were among the patients with the lowest normalized peripheral clonal expansion, particularly in CD8+ T cells. Low levels of normalized T-cell clonal expansion were also seen in some patients who did not respond. At doses from 0.1 to 3.0 mg/kg, clonal expansion was seen in both CD4+ and CD8+ blood T cells between baseline and week 6. After ivuxolimab, more expanded clones were found on average in CD8+ T cells than in CD4+ T cells.

Cut back by 3 bases and 1 base, the V and J ends lie 10 bases apart. The CDR1 and CDR2 encoded by the germline V gene are MNHNS and SASEGT. The CDR3, cysteine through phenylalanine, is 15 amino acids long. Of the read, only the CDR3 DNA is kept; its 45 bases are in frame from base 1. Notes on this clone: Its target antigen remains unknown. No base quality information exists; no much larger clone differs at one position.

To sequence the TCRbeta CDR3 region, genomic DNA was isolated from the sorted cells. The immunoSEQ Assay was used to sequence the TCRbeta CDR3 regions. Imported from immuneACCESS, the table was reduced by TCRdb to in-frame sequences with V and J called. These copies leave out some clones; in studies compared against another copy, an unresolved V gene accounts for under half, and the cause of the remainder is not known. The sample table records tens of thousands of clones; about 89% of these occur just once. 13% to 15% of the sample goes to the ten largest clones. The trial excluded patients who had a history of autoimmune disease or were on systemic immunosuppression. Peripheral blood for TCR sequencing was collected from all dose cohorts at baseline, on cycle 4 day 1, and on cycle 7 day 1. Samples came from an open-label, multicenter, first-in-human phase I dose-escalation trial of ivuxolimab. Adults with locally advanced or metastatic head and neck squamous cell, hepatocellular, melanoma or renal cell carcinoma were enrolled in the trial. Before TCR sequencing, CD4+ T cells and CD8+ T cells were sorted from peripheral blood as separate populations.

The material was CD4+ or CD8+ T cells sorted from blood, obtained in a trial of the OX40 agonist ivuxolimab. This sequence was found in an adult with an advanced solid tumor such as melanoma, head and neck, liver or kidney cancer. This sequence uses TRBV6-1 and TRBJ1-3, with no D gene named confidently. The nucleotide sequence reads TGTGCCAGCAGTGATAAGGGAGGATCTGGAAACACCATATATTTT. It is translated as CASSDKGGSGNTIYF.